These 18 T cell receptor beta chains originate from one sample sequenced in a study of T cell responses to AZD1222 COVID-19 vaccine. Clones were sequenced by immunoSEQ multiplex PCR, and TCRdb holds only the in-frame ones, with some missing. Altogether 150,000 or so clones are present, 86% being singletons, with the ten largest covering around 24%. This specimen was peripheral blood, taken on day 0 of AZD1222 vaccination. The receptors were gathered from an adult in good health.

There are a few counts of this clone. The chain links TRBV6-5 to TRBJ2-7; 7 bases are a match to TRBD2. This CDR3 region has 12 residues. Per germline, CDR1 MNHEY and CDR2 SVGAGI. V dropped 5 bases and J dropped 4; count of bases not matched to a gene: 2. The CDR3 DNA sequence: TGTGCCAGCAGTCACGGGGGGTACGAGCAGTACTTC. Its translation is CASSHGGYEQYF.

DNA of the CDR3: TGTGCCAGCAGTACCACTTCTACTAACTATGGCTACACCTTC. Encoded protein: CASSTTSTNYGYTF. The V call is TRBV27, the J call TRBJ1-2; D remains unclear. The CDR3 consists of 14 residues. Germline values: CDR1 MNHEY, CDR2 SMNVEV (reference sequence). Trimming pared 5 bases from V and 0 bases from J, leaving 10 bases between.

The chain uses TRBV3-1 (or the pseudogene TRBV3-2) and TRBJ1-1; unclear D gene. With 2 bases removed from V and 4 bases from J, the gap between germline ends came to 5 bases. Germline loops: CDR1 LGHDT, CDR2 YNNKEL (reference sequence). CDR3 length equals 12 residues. The chain's CDR3 is CASSQISTEAFF. The CDR3 DNA reads as TGTGCCAGCAGCCAAATTAGCACTGAAGCTTTCTTT.

The chain recombines TRBV18 with TRBJ1-2; TRBD1 matches at 9 bases. The ends lost 4 bases at V and 7 bases at J; junction bases unmatched: 4. The CDR3 loop spans 13 amino acids. From germline, CDR1 is KGHSH and CDR2 LQKENI. DNA of the CDR3: TGTGCCAGCTCACAGGACAGGGGCCCTGGCTACACCTTC. It codes for CASSQDRGPGYTF.

The chain joins TRBV27 to TRBJ1-5, with TRBD1 as a possible D gene (6 bases). V lost 5 bases to trimming and J lost 7 bases, with 12 bases between them. The CDR3 consists of 13 residues. The germline V gene encodes CDR1 MNHEY and CDR2 SMNVEV (reference sequence). CDR3 amino acids: CASSPTGRQPQHF. As DNA, the CDR3 is TGTGCCAGCAGTCCCACAGGGCGGCAGCCCCAGCATTTT.

This sequence joins TRBV19 and TRBJ2-6, with 10 bases matching TRBD1. Germline-derived CDR1 and CDR2 are LNHDA and SQIVND (reference sequence). The CDR3 runs to 15 residues. J gave up 2 bases and V 6 bases, and 1 base lay outside the gene matches. Written as DNA, the CDR3 is TGTGCCAGTAGGGACAGGGGGACTGGGGCCAACGTCCTGACTTTC. Its translation: CASRDRGTGANVLTF.

In this sample, this clone turned up a few times. The rearrangement links TRBV7-2 to TRBJ2-2; no definite D call. Trimming removed 6 bases at V and 0 bases at J, with 14 bases between. The CDR3 runs to 16 residues. Germline V CDR1 and CDR2: SGHTA, FQGNSA. CDR3 sequence reads: CASSGGGPTNTGELFF. The CDR3 bases are TGTGCCAGCAGTGGCGGTGGACCCACGAACACCGGGGAGCTGTTTTTT.

The V gene is TRBV2, the J gene TRBJ1-1; TRBD1 might be the D (5 bases). Between the trimmed V and J ends, which lost 5 bases and 5 bases, there was a span of 18 bases. Per the germline V gene, CDR1 is SNHLY and CDR2 is FYNNEI. The CDR3 has 15 residues. CDR3 in amino acids: CASSKGSAGVTEAFF. DNA for the CDR3: TGTGCCAGCAGTAAGGGGTCGGCGGGGGTTACTGAAGCTTTCTTT.

The gene calls are TRBV10-3 and TRBJ2-1; 8 bases line up with TRBD1. Germline CDR1 and CDR2: ENHRY and SYGVKD. V trimming: 8 bases; J trimming: 5 bases; junction bases outside the gene matches: 2. The CDR3 sequence is 12 residues long. CDR3 bases: TGTGCCATCGGACAGGGAAACAATGAGCAGTTCTTC. It specifies CAIGQGNNEQFF.

The chain uses TRBV27 and TRBJ1-5; 11 bases are shared with TRBD1. The J segment lost 2 bases and the V segment lost 4 bases, leaving 13 bases of the junction unmatched. This CDR3 contains 19 residues. CDR1 MNHEY and CDR2 SMNVEV come from the germline V gene (reference sequence). CDR3 residues: CASSSIRDRGGAGNQPQHF. The DNA for the CDR3 is TGTGCCAGCAGTTCGATCCGGGACAGGGGGGGGGCGGGCAATCAGCCCCAGCATTTT.

The chain is built from TRBV7-2 and TRBJ2-7; D remains ambiguous. Germline CDR1 reads SGHTA; CDR2 reads FQGNSA. Trimming pared 2 bases from V and 2 bases from J, leaving 13 bases between. The CDR3 is made up of 15 amino acids. Here the CDR3 DNA reads TGTGCCAGCAGCTTAAGTGTGCAGGCCACCTACGAGCAGTACTTC. It specifies CASSLSVQATYEQYF.

The CDR3 DNA sequence: TGTGCCAGTAGAGTCCACAGCGGGGATGAGCAGTTCTTC. Translation gives CASRVHSGDEQFF. The V gene is TRBV19, the J gene TRBJ2-1; 7 nucleotides line up with TRBD2. Germline V gene sequence: CDR1 LNHDA, CDR2 SQIVND (reference sequence). The CDR3 sequence is 13 residues long. V lost 6 bases and J lost 8; bases outside the gene matches: 7.

V gene TRBV15 combines with J gene TRBJ2-3; D uncertain. Germline-derived CDR1 and CDR2 are LNHNV and YYDKDF (reference sequence). Trimming took 9 bases from V and 4 from J, leaving 11 bases between them. The length of the CDR3 is 12 residues. The CDR3 DNA sequence: TGTGCCACGAGTCTAACGGCAGATACGCAGTATTTT. This gives the protein CATSLTADTQYF.

This chain uses TRBV18 with TRBJ1-4, with unresolved D. Per germline, CDR1 KGHSH and CDR2 LQKENI. The CDR3 length is 14 residues. With 3 bases removed from V and 7 bases from J, the gap between germline ends came to 12 bases. The CDR3 region is CASSPSAQLEKLFF. Written as DNA, the CDR3 is TGTGCCAGCTCACCCTCGGCACAGCTTGAAAAACTGTTTTTT.

This clone was observed a handful of times. J is TRBJ1-1 and V is TRBV5-4; the D gene is possibly TRBD1 (5 bases). CDR1 SGHNT and CDR2 YYREEE come from the germline V gene (reference sequence). This CDR3 has 15 residues. Trimming pared 3 bases from V and 2 bases from J, leaving 14 bases between. The CDR3 loop is CASSSWDGQNTEAFF. Here the CDR3 DNA reads TGTGCCAGCAGCTCGTGGGACGGTCAAAACACTGAAGCTTTCTTT.

The rearrangement uses TRBV10-3 and TRBJ2-2, with 7 bases fitting TRBD1. This CDR3 is 14 amino acids long. Germline CDR1 is ENHRY and CDR2 is SYGVKD. V lost 6 bases, J lost 4 bases, and 5 bases stayed unmatched. The CDR3 protein is CAISGTGATGELFF. The CDR3 DNA reads TGTGCCATCAGCGGAACAGGGGCCACCGGGGAGCTGTTTTTT.

CDR3 in DNA: TGTGCCAGCAGCCGCCCTAGCGGGGGGGCCCACAATGAGCAGTTCTTC. Its protein is CASSRPSGGAHNEQFF. The V gene is TRBV11-3, the J gene TRBJ2-1; TRBD2 matches at 12 bases. The junction had 7 bases not matched to a gene; V was cut back by 5 bases and J by 5 bases. Germline V gene data show CDR1 as SGHNT and CDR2 as YENEEA. The CDR3 is 16 amino acids.

This rearrangement joins TRBV7-9 to TRBJ2-7; TRBD1 might be the D (5 bases). Between the trimmed V and J ends, which lost 5 bases and 3 bases, there was a span of 11 bases. This CDR3 contains 13 residues. Germline CDR1 is SEHNR and CDR2 is FQNEAQ (reference sequence). The CDR3 region has the DNA TGTGCCAGCAGCCCCGACAGCCGCTACGAGCAGTACTTC. Its protein is CASSPDSRYEQYF.